What follows are 24 T cell receptor beta chains derived from one specimen sequenced in a study of T cells in Graves' hyperthyroidism and ophthalmopathy. Amplified TCR beta CDR3 regions came from RNA transcripts. The study used the HTBI primer set for a first-round RT-PCR of the TCR CDR3. TCRdb re-called the multiplex PCR reads with MiXCR, one entry per CDR3 protein. The sample records about 360,000 distinct CDR3 sequences, less than 15% being singletons. Sequencing input: blood. These receptors came from a woman between 18 and 30 years old with Graves' hyperthyroidism.

In its sample, this clonotype was seen many times. This rearrangement joins TRBV5-1 to TRBJ2-7; 8 bases match TRBD2. Unmatched junction bases numbered 12, after V lost 3 bases and J lost 7 bases. The CDR3 runs 15 residues. CDR1 and CDR2 (germline): SGHRS, YFSETQ. This chain's CDR3 is CASSWGLEQPGEQYF. In nucleotides, the CDR3 is TGCGCCAGCAGCTGGGGACTAGAGCAGCCGGGGGAGCAGTACTTC.

Many counts were recorded for this clonotype. The V call is TRBV20-1, the J call TRBJ2-3; D call uncertain. V was pared by 5 bases and J by 1 base, with 4 bases between. The length of the CDR3 is 11 residues. The germline gives CDR1 DFQATT, CDR2 SNEGSKA (reference sequence). The CDR3 protein is CSAFRTDTQYF. CDR3 coding DNA: TGCAGTGCTTTCCGCACAGATACGCAGTATTTT.

This clonotype has a count of ten or more. V and J are TRBV20-1 and TRBJ2-1, with TRBD2 matching 11 bases. Germline values: CDR1 DFQATT, CDR2 SNEGSKA (reference sequence). This CDR3 has 15 amino acids. V lost 0 bases, J lost 6 bases, and 4 bases stayed unmatched. CDR3 amino acids: CSAREGSGRVNEQFF. The DNA for the CDR3 is TGCAGTGCTAGAGAGGGTAGCGGGAGGGTCAATGAGCAGTTCTTC.

About this clonotype itself: The junction shows a germline mismatch at one end, possibly a read error. The gene calls are TRBV10-3 and TRBJ1-1; 7 nucleotides line up with TRBD1. The CDR3 extends over 16 amino acids. CDR1 and CDR2 (germline): ENHRY, SYGVKD. CDR3 bases: TGTGCCATCAGTGGGGGGGAGGGGGCGTTGGGCACTGAGGCTTTCTTT. This sequence encodes CAISGGEGALGTEAFF.

This clonotype has ten or more counts. V and J are TRBV9 and TRBJ2-7; D might be TRBD1 or TRBD2, each matching 5 bases. Germline assignment: CDR1 SGDLS and CDR2 YYNGEE. The CDR3 has 14 residues. Deletions cut 0 bases from V and 0 bases from J, with 7 bases between. CDR3 DNA sequence: TGTGCCAGCAGCGTAGACGGGGCCTCCTACGAGCAGTACTTC. This codes for CASSVDGASYEQYF.

This clonotype was counted ten times or more. The DNA of the CDR3 is TGTGCCAGCAGCAGGACCGGGACTAGCGGATACAATGAGCAGTTCTTC. This translates into CASSRTGTSGYNEQFF. This chain joins TRBV7-9 and TRBJ2-1; 11 bases are shared with TRBD2. Germline-derived CDR1 and CDR2 are SEHNR and FQNEAQ (reference sequence). The CDR3 is made up of 16 amino acids. The V gene end was trimmed by 5 bases and the J gene end by 4 bases; junction bases not matched to a gene: 7. Full variable domain (missing parts from reference TRBV7-9 and TRBJ2-1): DTGVSQNPRHKITKRGQNVTFRCDPISEHNRLYWYRQTLGQGPEFLTYFQNEAQLEKSRLLSDRFSAERPKGSFSTLEIQRTEQGDSAMYLCASSRTGTSGYNEQFFGPGTRLTVL.

CDR3 in amino acids: CATSSAHSTGSGQYF. CDR3 sequence (DNA): TGTGCCACCAGCTCCGCCCATTCCACAGGGTCCGGGCAGTACTTC. The gene calls are TRBV24-1 and TRBJ2-7, with D possibly TRBD1 on 6 matching bases. Trimming removed 7 bases at V and 9 bases at J, with 24 bases between. Germline V gene sequence: CDR1 KGHDR, CDR2 SFDVKD. This CDR3 contains 15 residues.

The sample holds many counts of this clonotype. The V and J genes are TRBV6-1 and TRBJ2-5, with D perhaps matching TRBD2 (6 bases). Looked up from germline, CDR1 is MNHNS and CDR2 is SASEGT. V was pared by 6 bases and J by 4 bases, with 21 bases between. The CDR3 length is 16 residues. CDR3 protein: CASSRGVTRGPETQYF. CDR3 nucleotide sequence: TGTGCCAGCAGCCGAGGGGTGACTAGAGGGCCAGAGACCCAGTACTTC.

The chain joins TRBV20-1 to TRBJ1-4, with TRBD1 identical over 9 bases. This CDR3 region has 13 residues. CDR1 is DFQATT, CDR2 SNEGSKA, per germline (reference sequence). The CDR3 reads CSGTGTGIEKLFF. The CDR3 DNA reads as TGCAGCGGAACCGGGACAGGGATTGAAAAACTGTTTTTT.

This clonotype has at least ten counts. The rearrangement uses TRBV9 and TRBJ2-2; possibly TRBD2 for D (6 bases). V was shortened by 3 bases and J by 0 bases, with 9 bases between the two germline ends. This CDR3 has 15 amino acids. Germline CDR1 SGDLS, CDR2 YYNGEE. CDR3 in amino acids: CASSDRGTNTGELFF. CDR3 in DNA: TGTGCCAGCAGCGACCGGGGGACGAACACCGGGGAGCTGTTTTTT. The whole variable domain, remainder taken from reference TRBV9 and TRBJ2-2, is DSGVTQTPKHLITATGQRVTLRCSPRSGDLSVYWYQQSLDQGLQFLIQYYNGEERAKGNILERFSAQQFPDLHSELNLSSLELGDSALYFCASSDRGTNTGELFFGEGSRLTVL.

This clonotype has a count of ten or more. The gene calls are TRBV13 and TRBJ1-3; D remains unclear. In germline, CDR1 is PRHDT, CDR2 FYEKMQ (reference sequence). The CDR3 contains 14 residues. Trimming took off 4 bases at V and 3 bases at J, with 10 bases between the two ends. The CDR3 reads CASSSRWVGNTIYF. CDR3 in DNA: TGTGCCAGCAGCTCCCGATGGGTTGGAAACACCATATATTTT.

This clonotype was picked up many times. The V call is TRBV28, the J call TRBJ1-5; D is perhaps TRBD1 (6 bases). CDR1 is MDHEN and CDR2 is SYDVKM in the germline V gene. The CDR3 has 15 amino acids. V lost 3 bases and J 9 bases, leaving 18 bases between the germline ends. This CDR3 reads CASSFVLGGPGPQHF. CDR3 DNA sequence: TGTGCCAGCAGTTTCGTTCTTGGGGGCCCTGGGCCCCAGCATTTT.

This clonotype occurred many times. This chain joins TRBV3-1 and TRBJ2-7, with D perhaps TRBD1 (6 bases). Germline V gene data show CDR1 as LGHDT and CDR2 as YNNKEL (reference sequence). The CDR3 has 14 residues. The ends were cut back, 1 base at V and 2 bases at J, with 9 bases in the middle. CDR3: CASSQGTVTYEQYF. For the CDR3, the DNA is TGTGCCAGCAGCCAAGGGACAGTGACCTACGAGCAGTACTTC.

This clonotype was recorded a few times. This chain connects TRBV4-3 to TRBJ2-5; 8 bases match TRBD1. Germline loops: CDR1 LGHNA, CDR2 YSLEER. The CDR3 has 16 amino acids. Trimming took 1 base from V and 5 from J; bases not matched to a gene: 9. CDR3 bases: TGCGCCAGCAGCCAAGTGGGTGCAGGGGGCCCCGAGACCCAGTACTTC. Residues: CASSQVGAGGPETQYF.

This clonotype was counted ten times or more. The chain is built from TRBV6-6 and TRBJ1-1; D perhaps matches TRBD1 (6 bases). The germline gives CDR1 MNHNY, CDR2 SVGAGI (reference sequence). V was shortened by 2 bases and J by 8 bases, with 12 bases between the two germline ends. The CDR3 is made up of 13 amino acids. The CDR3 DNA follows: TGTGCCAGCAGTTACCTACCGAGGGGGGAAGCTTTCTTT. Its translation: CASSYLPRGEAFF.

This clonotype came up many times. CDR3 sequence (DNA): TGTGCCAGCACTCATTGGACAGGGACCTTCACAGATACGCAGTATTTT. Translated, it gives CASTHWTGTFTDTQYF. J is TRBJ2-3 and V is TRBV28, with 8 bases fitting TRBD1. The CDR3 is 16 amino acids. The V segment lost 7 bases and the J segment 2 bases; nucleotides outside the gene matches: 11. Germline V CDR1 and CDR2: MDHEN, SYDVKM.

V and J are TRBV13 and TRBJ2-7; 7 nucleotides line up with TRBD2. V was pared by 5 bases and J by 9 bases, with 13 bases of the junction left unmatched. CDR1 PRHDT and CDR2 FYEKMQ come from the germline V gene (reference sequence). This CDR3 is 14 amino acids long. The CDR3 spells CASSVAGGSRGQYF. The CDR3 DNA reads TGTGCCAGCAGCGTAGCCGGCGGGAGCCGGGGGCAGTACTTC.

The J gene is TRBJ2-1, the V gene TRBV7-2; 8 bases are shared with TRBD2. Unmatched junction bases numbered 8, after V lost 1 base and J lost 3 bases. Germline assignment: CDR1 SGHTA and CDR2 FQGNSA. CDR3 length: 17 amino acids. CDR3 protein: CASSLDPLAGGYNEQFF. CDR3 nucleotide sequence: TGTGCCAGCAGCTTAGACCCCCTAGCGGGTGGCTACAATGAGCAGTTCTTC.

This chain joins TRBV27 and TRBJ2-6; D gene uncertain. The CDR3 has 15 amino acids. Germline V gives CDR1 MNHEY, CDR2 SMNVEV (reference sequence). V lost 5 bases and J lost 0, with 8 bases in between. The CDR3 is CASSRLSSGANVLTF. Here the CDR3 DNA reads TGTGCCAGCAGTCGATTGAGCTCTGGGGCCAACGTCCTGACTTTC.

This clonotype was found many times. The chain uses TRBV7-9 and TRBJ2-1; D possibly corresponds to TRBD2 (5 bases). Germline V gene sequence: CDR1 SEHNR, CDR2 FQNEAQ (reference sequence). The CDR3 spans 14 residues. The germline V and J ends were trimmed by 5 bases and 8 bases, with 16 bases remaining between them. This chain's CDR3 is CASSGRPSRDEQFF. The CDR3 DNA is TGTGCCAGCAGCGGGCGACCCTCGCGGGATGAGCAGTTCTTC.

This clonotype has ten or more counts. The gene calls are TRBV20-1 and TRBJ2-7; TRBD1 matches at 11 bases. Per the germline V gene, CDR1 is DFQATT and CDR2 is SNEGSKA (reference sequence). The CDR3 has 14 residues. V shed 6 bases and J 6 bases; nucleotides not matched to a gene: 10. The chain's CDR3 is CSAVGQGAGGEQYF. CDR3 sequence (DNA): TGCAGTGCCGTCGGACAGGGGGCTGGAGGCGAGCAGTACTTC.

Comment on this clonotype: A much larger clonotype is one base distant, so this may be a read error. The CDR3 spells CASSTGFTEAFF. The CDR3 region has the DNA TGTGCCAGCAGTACAGGGTTCACTGAAGCTTTCTTT. The chain recombines TRBV6-1 with TRBJ1-1, with a tentative D call TRBD1 (6 bases). Germline CDR1 is MNHNS and CDR2 is SASEGT. Deletions cut 5 bases from V and 4 bases from J, with 8 bases between. The CDR3 loop spans 12 amino acids.

The chain joins TRBV24-1 to TRBJ2-7; D tentatively fits TRBD1 or TRBD2 (5 bases each). V lost 4 bases and J 2 bases, leaving 14 bases between the germline ends. In germline, CDR1 is KGHDR, CDR2 SFDVKD. CDR3 length equals 15 residues. For the CDR3, the DNA is TGTGCCACCAGTGACGGGGCAGGTTCAACCTACGAGCAGTACTTC. It is translated as CATSDGAGSTYEQYF.

This clonotype was counted many times. V gene TRBV2 combines with J gene TRBJ2-2; 7 bases fit TRBD2. V lost 2 bases to trimming and J lost 4 bases; unmatched junction nucleotides: 4. Germline V gene data show CDR1 as SNHLY and CDR2 as FYNNEI. The CDR3 contains 15 residues. CDR3 sequence: CASSELTSTTGELFF. DNA for the CDR3: TGTGCCAGCAGTGAACTGACTAGCACCACCGGGGAGCTGTTTTTT. The entire variable domain, with the rest obtained from reference TRBV2 and TRBJ2-2, is as follows: EPEVTQTPSHQVTQMGQEVILRCVPISNHLYFYWYRQILGQKVEFLVSFYNNEISEKSEIFDDQFSVERPDGSNFTLKIRSTKLEDSAMYFCASSELTSTTGELFFGEGSRLTVL.